This T cell receptor delta chain came from a study of human gamma delta and Vdelta1 T cells. With respect to this clone: Its antigen is unknown.

TCRdb reanalysed the PCR reads with CATT. The sample lists around 13,000 delta-chain clones, under 50% occurring once. The trim removed 4 bases at V and 0 bases at J, leaving 14 bases unmatched. CDR3 size: 20 residues. Germline-derived CDR1 and CDR2 are TSWWSYY and QGS. Sample: Vdelta1 gamma-delta T cells from blood grown in culture (DOT cells). The chain joins TRDV1 to TRDJ1, with 13 bases fitting TRDD3. This sequence originates from a human donor in good health. CDR3 region: CALGGLPLHTGGYDTDKLIF. CDR3 nucleotide sequence: TGTGCTCTTGGGGGGCTTCCTCTCCATACTGGGGGATACGACACCGATAAACTCATCTTT.